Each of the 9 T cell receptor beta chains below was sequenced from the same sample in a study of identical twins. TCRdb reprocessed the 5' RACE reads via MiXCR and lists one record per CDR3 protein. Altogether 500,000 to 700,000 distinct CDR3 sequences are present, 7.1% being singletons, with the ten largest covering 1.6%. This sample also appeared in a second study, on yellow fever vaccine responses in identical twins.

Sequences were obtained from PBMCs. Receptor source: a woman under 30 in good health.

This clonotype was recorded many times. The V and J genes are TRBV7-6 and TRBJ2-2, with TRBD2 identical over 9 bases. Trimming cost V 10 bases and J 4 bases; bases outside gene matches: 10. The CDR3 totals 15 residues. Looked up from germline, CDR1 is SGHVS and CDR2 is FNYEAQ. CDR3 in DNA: TGTGCCACTACAAAGCGGGGGGAGATCACCGGGGAGCTGTTTTTT. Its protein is CATTKRGEITGELFF.

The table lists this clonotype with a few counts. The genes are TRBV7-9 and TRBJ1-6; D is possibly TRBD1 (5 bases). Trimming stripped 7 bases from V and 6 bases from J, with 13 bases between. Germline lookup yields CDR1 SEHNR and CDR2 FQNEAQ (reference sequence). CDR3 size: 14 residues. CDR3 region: CASTRGDFNSPLHF. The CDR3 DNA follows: TGTGCCAGCACCCGAGGGGATTTTAATTCACCCCTCCACTTT.

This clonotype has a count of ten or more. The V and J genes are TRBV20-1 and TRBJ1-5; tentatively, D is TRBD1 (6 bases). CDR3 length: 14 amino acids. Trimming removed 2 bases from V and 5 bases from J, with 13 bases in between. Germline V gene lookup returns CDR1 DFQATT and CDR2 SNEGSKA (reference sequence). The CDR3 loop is CSARNFRGDQPQHF. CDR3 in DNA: TGCAGTGCTAGAAATTTCAGGGGAGATCAGCCCCAGCATTTT.

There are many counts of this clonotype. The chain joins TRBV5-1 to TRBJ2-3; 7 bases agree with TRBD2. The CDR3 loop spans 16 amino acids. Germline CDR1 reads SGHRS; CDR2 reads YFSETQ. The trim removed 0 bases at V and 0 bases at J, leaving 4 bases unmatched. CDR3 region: CASSLGSGWSTDTQYF. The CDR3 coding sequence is TGCGCCAGCAGCTTGGGTAGCGGGTGGAGCACAGATACGCAGTATTTT.

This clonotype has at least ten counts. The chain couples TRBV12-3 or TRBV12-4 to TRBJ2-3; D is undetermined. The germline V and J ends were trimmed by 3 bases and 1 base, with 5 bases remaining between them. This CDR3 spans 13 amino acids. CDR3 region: CASSFDGTDTQYF. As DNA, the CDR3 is TGTGCCAGCAGTTTCGACGGCACAGATACGCAGTATTTT.

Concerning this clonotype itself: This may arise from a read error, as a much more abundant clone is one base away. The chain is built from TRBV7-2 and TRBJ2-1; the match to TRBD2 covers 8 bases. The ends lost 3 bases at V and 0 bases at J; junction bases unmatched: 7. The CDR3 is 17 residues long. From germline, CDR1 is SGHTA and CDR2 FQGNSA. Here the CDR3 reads CASSFGRALSSYNEQFF. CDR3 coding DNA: TGTGCCAGCAGCTTCGGGAGGGCCCTGAGCTCCTACAATGAGCAGTTCTTC.

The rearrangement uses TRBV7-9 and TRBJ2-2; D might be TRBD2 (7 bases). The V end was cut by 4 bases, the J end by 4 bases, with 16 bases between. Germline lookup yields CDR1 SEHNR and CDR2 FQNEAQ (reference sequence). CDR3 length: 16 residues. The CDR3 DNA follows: TGTGCCAGCAGCTACGGACAGAGCGGGGTCACCGGGGAGCTGTTTTTT. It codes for CASSYGQSGVTGELFF.

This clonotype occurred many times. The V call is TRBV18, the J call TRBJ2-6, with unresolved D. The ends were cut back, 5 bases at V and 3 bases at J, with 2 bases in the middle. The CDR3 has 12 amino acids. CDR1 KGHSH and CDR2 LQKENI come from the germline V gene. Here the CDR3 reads CASSGGANVLTF. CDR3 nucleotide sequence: TGTGCCAGCTCAGGTGGGGCCAACGTCCTGACTTTC.

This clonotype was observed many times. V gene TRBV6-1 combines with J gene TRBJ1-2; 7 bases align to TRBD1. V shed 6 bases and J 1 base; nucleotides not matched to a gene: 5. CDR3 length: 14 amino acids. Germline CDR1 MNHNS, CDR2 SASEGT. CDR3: CASRPGTVNYGYTF. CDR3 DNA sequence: TGTGCCAGCAGGCCCGGGACAGTTAACTATGGCTACACCTTC.